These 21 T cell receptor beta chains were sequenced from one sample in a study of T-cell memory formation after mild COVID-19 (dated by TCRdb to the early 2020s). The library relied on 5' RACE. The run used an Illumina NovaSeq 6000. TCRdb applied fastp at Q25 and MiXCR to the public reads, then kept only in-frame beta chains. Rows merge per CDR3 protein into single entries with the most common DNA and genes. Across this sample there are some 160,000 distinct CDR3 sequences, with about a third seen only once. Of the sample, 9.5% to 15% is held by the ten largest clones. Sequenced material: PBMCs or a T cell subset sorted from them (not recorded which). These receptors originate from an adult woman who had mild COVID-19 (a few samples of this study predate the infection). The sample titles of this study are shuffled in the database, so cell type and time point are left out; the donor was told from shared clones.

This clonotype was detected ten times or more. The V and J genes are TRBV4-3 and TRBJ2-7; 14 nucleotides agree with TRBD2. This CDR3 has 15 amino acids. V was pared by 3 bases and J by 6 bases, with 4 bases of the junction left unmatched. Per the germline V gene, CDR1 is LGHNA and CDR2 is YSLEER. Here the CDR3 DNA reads TGCGCCAGCAGCCACGGACTAGCGGGAGGATCCGAGCAGTACTTC. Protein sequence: CASSHGLAGGSEQYF.

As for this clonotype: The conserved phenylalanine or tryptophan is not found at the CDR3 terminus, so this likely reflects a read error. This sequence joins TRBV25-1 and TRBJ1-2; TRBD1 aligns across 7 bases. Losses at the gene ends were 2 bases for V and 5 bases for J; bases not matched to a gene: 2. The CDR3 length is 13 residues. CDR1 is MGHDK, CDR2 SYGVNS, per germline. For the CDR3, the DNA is TGTGCCAGCAGTGAACAGGGGGGATATGGCTACACCTTA. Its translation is CASSEQGGYGYTL.

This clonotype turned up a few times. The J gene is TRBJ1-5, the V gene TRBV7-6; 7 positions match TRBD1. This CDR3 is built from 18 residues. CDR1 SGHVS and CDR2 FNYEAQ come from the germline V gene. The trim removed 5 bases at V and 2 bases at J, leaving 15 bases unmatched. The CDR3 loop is CASSTGVPSLPRNQPQHF. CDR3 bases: TGTGCCAGCAGCACAGGGGTCCCCTCCTTGCCCCGCAATCAGCCCCAGCATTTT.

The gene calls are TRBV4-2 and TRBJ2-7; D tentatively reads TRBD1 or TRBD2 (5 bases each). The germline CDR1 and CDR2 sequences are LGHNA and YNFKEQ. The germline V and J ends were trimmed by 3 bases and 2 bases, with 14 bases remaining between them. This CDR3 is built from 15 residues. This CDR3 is CASSQDPGPTYEQYF. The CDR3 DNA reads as TGTGCCAGCAGCCAGGACCCGGGACCGACCTACGAGCAGTACTTC.

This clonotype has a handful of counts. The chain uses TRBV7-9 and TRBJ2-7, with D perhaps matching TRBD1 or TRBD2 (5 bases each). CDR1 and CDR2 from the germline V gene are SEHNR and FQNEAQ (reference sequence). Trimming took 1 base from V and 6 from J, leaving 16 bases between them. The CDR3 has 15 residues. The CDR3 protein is CASSLEGWDGPEQYF. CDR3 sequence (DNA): TGTGCCAGCAGCTTAGAGGGTTGGGACGGCCCCGAGCAGTACTTC.

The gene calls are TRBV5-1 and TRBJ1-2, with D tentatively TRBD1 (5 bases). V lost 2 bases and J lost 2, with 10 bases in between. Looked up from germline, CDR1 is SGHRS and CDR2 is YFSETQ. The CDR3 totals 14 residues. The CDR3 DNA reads TGCGCCAGCAGCTTCCCGGGACTGAACTATGGCTACACCTTC. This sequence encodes CASSFPGLNYGYTF.

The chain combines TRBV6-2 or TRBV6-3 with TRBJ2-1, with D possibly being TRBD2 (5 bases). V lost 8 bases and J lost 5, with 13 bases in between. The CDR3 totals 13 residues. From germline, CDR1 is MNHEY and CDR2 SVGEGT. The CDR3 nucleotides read TGTGCCAGCCGCCGGGGTCCAAACAATGAGCAGTTCTTC. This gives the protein CASRRGPNNEQFF.

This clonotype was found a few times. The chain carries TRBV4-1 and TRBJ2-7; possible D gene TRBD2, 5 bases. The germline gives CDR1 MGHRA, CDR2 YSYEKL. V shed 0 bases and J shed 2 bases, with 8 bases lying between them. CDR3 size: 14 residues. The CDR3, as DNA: TGCGCCAGCAGCCAAGATGCGGGTCCCTACGAGCAGTACTTC. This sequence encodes CASSQDAGPYEQYF.

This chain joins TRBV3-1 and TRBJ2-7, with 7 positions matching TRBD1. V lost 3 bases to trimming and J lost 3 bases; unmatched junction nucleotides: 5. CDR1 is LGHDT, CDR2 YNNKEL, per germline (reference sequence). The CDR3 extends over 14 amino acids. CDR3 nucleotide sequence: TGTGCCAGCAGCCAGGGAAGGGGGCTCTACGAGCAGTACTTC. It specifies CASSQGRGLYEQYF.

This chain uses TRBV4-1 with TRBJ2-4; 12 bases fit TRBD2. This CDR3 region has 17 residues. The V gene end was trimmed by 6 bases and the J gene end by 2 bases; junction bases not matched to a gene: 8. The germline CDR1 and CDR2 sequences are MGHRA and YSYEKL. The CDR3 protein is CASSPGTSGSSKNIQYF. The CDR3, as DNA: TGCGCCAGCAGTCCCGGGACTAGCGGGTCCTCCAAAAACATTCAGTACTTC.

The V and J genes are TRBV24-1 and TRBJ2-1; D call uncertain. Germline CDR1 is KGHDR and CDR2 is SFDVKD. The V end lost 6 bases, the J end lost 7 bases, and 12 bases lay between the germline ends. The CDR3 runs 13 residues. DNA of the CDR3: TGTGCCACCAGTTTTAGCCTCACGAATGAGCAGTTCTTC. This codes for CATSFSLTNEQFF.

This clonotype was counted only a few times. As DNA, the CDR3 is TGTGCCAGTAGTACACGAGCAGTTTCCTACGAGCAGTACTTC. Translation gives CASSTRAVSYEQYF. J is TRBJ2-7 and V is TRBV19; no clear D. Trimming took off 4 bases at V and 1 base at J, with 11 bases between the two ends. The CDR3 sequence is 14 residues long. In germline, CDR1 is LNHDA, CDR2 SQIVND (reference sequence).

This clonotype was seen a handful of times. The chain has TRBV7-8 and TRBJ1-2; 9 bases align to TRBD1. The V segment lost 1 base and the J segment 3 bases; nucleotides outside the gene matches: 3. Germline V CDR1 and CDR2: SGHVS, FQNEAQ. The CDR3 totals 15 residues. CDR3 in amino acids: CASSLVRTGDYGYTF. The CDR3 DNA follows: TGTGCCAGCAGCTTAGTTCGGACAGGGGACTATGGCTACACCTTC.

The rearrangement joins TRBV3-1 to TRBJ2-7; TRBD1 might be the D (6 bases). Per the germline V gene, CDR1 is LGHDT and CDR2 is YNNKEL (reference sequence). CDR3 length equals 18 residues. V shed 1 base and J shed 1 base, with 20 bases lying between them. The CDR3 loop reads CASSQAGANRGVSYEQYF. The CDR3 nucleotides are TGTGCCAGCAGCCAAGCAGGGGCAAATAGAGGCGTATCCTACGAGCAGTACTTC.

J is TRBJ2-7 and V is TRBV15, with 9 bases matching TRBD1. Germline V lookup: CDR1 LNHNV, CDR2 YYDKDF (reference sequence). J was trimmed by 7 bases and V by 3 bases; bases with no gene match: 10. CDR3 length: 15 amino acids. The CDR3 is CATSSDRDRAGEQYF. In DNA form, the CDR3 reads TGTGCCACCAGCAGCGACCGGGACAGGGCTGGTGAGCAGTACTTC.

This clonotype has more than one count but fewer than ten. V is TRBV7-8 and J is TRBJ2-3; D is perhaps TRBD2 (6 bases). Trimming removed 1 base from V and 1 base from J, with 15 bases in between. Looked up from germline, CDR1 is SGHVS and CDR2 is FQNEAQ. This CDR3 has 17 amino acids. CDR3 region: CASSLEYGGGGTDTQYF. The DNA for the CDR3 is TGTGCCAGCAGCTTAGAGTACGGGGGAGGAGGCACAGATACGCAGTATTTT.

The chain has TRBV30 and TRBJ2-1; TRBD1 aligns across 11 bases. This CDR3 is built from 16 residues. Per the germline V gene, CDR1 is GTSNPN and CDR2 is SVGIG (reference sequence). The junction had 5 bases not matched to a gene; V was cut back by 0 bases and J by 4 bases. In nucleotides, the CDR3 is TGTGCCTGGAGTGTAGGACAGGGGGCAAAGTACAATGAGCAGTTCTTC. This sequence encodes CAWSVGQGAKYNEQFF.

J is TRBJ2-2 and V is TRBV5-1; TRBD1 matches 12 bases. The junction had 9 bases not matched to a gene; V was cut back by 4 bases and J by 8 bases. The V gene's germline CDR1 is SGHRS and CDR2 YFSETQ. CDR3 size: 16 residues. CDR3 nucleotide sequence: TGCGCCAGCAGCCCCTCGGGACAGGGGGCGCTTGGGGAGCTGTTTTTT. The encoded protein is CASSPSGQGALGELFF.

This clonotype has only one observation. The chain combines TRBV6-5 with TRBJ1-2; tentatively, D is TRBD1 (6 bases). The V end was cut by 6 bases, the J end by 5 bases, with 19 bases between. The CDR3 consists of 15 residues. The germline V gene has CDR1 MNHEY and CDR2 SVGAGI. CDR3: CASSKEVRGVYGYTF. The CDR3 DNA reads TGTGCCAGCAGCAAAGAGGTCAGGGGCGTTTATGGCTACACCTTC.

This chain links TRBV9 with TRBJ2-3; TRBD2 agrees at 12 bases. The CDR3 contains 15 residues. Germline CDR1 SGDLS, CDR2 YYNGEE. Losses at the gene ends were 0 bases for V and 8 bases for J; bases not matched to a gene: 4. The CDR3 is CASSVGLAGVGTQYF. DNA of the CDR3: TGTGCCAGCAGCGTAGGACTAGCGGGGGTTGGTACGCAGTATTTT.

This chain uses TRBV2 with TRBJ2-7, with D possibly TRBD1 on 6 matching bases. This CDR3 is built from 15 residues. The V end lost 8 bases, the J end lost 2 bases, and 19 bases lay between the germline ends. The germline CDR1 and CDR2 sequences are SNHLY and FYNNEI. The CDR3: CASQNLDRTTYEQYF. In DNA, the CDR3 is TGTGCCAGCCAAAACCTCGACAGGACGACCTACGAGCAGTACTTC.